This TCR beta chain was identified in a study of OX40 agonist ivuxolimab in advanced cancers. In the study overall: Dose-escalation subjects each had hepatocellular carcinoma, melanoma, renal cell or head and neck cancer. Patients achieving partial responses numbered three: one hepatocellular carcinoma case and two cutaneous melanoma cases. The study, taken as a whole, reports: Averaged across samples, CD8+ T cells carried more expanded clones than CD4+ did.

This clone was observed once. What it recognizes is unknown. The CDR3 runs 12 residues. The V and J ends lost 5 bases and 12 bases, in that order; junction bases with no gene match: 9. The germline gives CDR1 MDHEN, CDR2 SYDVKM. Peripheral blood came from all dose cohorts at three timepoints. The protocol was immunoSEQ multiplex PCR, while the TCRdb copy is restricted to in-frame clones and leaves out a portion. Of some 110,000 clones in the sample, 85% to 95% were seen once. The TCR originated in an adult with an advanced solid tumor such as melanoma, head and neck, liver or kidney cancer. The sequenced sample was CD4+ or CD8+ T cells sorted from blood, obtained in a trial of the OX40 agonist ivuxolimab. This rearrangement joins TRBV28 to TRBJ1-2; TRBD1 matches at 7 bases. The CDR3 nucleotides read TGTGCCAGCAGTGGCCCGAAGGGGGCAAACACCTTC. It translates to CASSGPKGANTF.